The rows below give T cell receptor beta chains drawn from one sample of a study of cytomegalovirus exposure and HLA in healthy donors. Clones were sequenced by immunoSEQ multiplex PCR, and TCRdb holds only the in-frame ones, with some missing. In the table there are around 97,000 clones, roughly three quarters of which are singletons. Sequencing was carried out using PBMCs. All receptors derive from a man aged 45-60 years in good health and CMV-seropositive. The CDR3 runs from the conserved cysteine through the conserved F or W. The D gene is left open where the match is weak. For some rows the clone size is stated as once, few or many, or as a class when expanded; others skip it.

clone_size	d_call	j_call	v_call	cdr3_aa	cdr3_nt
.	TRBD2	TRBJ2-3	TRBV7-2	CASSSSGRGTDTQYF	TGTGCCAGCAGTTCTAGCGGGAGGGGAACAGATACGCAGTATTTT
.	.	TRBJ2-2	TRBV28	CASSLLVSRNTGELFF	TGTGCCAGCAGCCTTTTAGTTTCCCGGAACACCGGGGAGCTGTTTTTT
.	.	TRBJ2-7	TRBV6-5	CASRRTGSGYEQYF	TGTGCCAGCAGAAGAACGGGGTCGGGGTACGAGCAGTACTTC
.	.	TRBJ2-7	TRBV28	CASSPGQGGGYF	TGTGCCAGCAGCCCCGGACAGGGAGGGGGGTACTTC
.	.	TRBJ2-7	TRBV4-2	CASSKTGYEQYF	TGTGCCAGCAGCAAGACTGGATACGAGCAGTACTTC
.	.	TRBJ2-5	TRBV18	CASHTDYEETQYF	TGTGCCAGCCACACGGACTATGAAGAGACCCAGTACTTC
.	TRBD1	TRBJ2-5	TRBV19	CASTDPGQGAGETQYF	TGTGCCAGTACCGACCCCGGACAGGGGGCGGGAGAGACCCAGTACTTC
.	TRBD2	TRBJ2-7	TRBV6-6	CASRRGGPSDEQYF	TGTGCCAGCAGAAGGGGAGGGCCTAGCGACGAGCAGTACTTC
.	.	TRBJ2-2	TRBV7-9	CASNSGDATGELFF	TGTGCCAGCAACTCGGGGGACGCCACCGGGGAGCTGTTTTTT
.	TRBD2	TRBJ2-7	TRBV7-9	CASSLRERESAEQYF	TGTGCCAGCAGCTTAAGGGAGCGGGAGTCGGCCGAGCAGTACTTC
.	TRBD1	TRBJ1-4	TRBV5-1	CASRQGAEEKLFF	TGCGCCAGCAGACAGGGGGCAGAGGAAAAACTGTTTTTT
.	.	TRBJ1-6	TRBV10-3	CAIRYPNGALHF	TGTGCCATCCGATATCCGAATGGGGCCCTTCACTTT
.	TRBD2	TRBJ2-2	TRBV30	CAWSKLADIGGELFF	TGTGCCTGGAGTAAACTAGCGGACATTGGCGGGGAGCTGTTTTTT
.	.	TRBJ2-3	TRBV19	CASSIGVTTTQYF	TGTGCCAGTAGTATAGGGGTCACTACTACGCAGTATTTT
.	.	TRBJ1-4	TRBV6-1	CASSDPGRGEKLFF	TGTGCCAGCAGTGATCCGGGCCGGGGGGAAAAACTGTTTTTT
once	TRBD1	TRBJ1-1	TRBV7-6	CASSLGTGDTEAFF	TGTGCCAGCAGCTTGGGTACAGGGGACACTGAAGCTTTCTTT
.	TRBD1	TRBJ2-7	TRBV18	CASSPSGTGFSYEQYF	TGTGCCAGCTCACCTTCCGGGACAGGGTTCTCCTACGAGCAGTACTTC
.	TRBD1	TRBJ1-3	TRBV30	CAWSLLGGTGSLSGNTIYF	TGTGCCTGGAGTCTATTGGGCGGGACAGGGTCTCTCTCTGGAAACACCATATATTTT
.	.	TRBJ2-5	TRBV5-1	CASSPTDRSQETQYF	TGCGCCAGCAGCCCCACCGACAGGTCCCAAGAGACCCAGTACTTC
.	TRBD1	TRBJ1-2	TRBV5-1	CASSSGTGRIYGYTF	TGCGCCAGCAGCTCAGGGACAGGGCGGATCTATGGCTACACCTTC
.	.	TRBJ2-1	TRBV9	CASSPSVQDEQFF	TGTGCCAGCAGCCCCTCTGTCCAGGATGAGCAGTTCTTC
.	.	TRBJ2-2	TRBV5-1	CASSFDIGNTGELFF	TGCGCCAGCAGCTTTGACATCGGGAACACCGGGGAGCTGTTTTTT
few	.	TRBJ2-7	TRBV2	CASSDRDRYYEQYF	TGTGCCAGCAGCGACCGTGACAGGTACTACGAGCAGTACTTC
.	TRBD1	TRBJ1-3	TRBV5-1	CASSLRPQGAGGNTIYF	TGCGCCAGCAGCTTGAGGCCCCAGGGGGCAGGTGGAAACACCATATATTTT
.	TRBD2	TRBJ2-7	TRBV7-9	CASSFPREGGSFYEQYF	TGTGCCAGCAGCTTTCCCCGAGAAGGCGGGAGTTTCTACGAGCAGTACTTC
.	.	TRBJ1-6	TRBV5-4	CASSSLNSPLHF	TGTGCCAGCAGCTCCCTTAATTCACCCCTCCACTTT
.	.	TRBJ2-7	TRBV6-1	CASSEADSYEQYF	TGTGCCAGCAGTGAAGCCGACTCTTACGAGCAGTACTTC
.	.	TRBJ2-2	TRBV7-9	CASSYLLDSNTGELFF	TGTGCCAGCAGCTACCTCCTCGACTCAAACACCGGGGAGCTGTTTTTT
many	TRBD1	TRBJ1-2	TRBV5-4	CASSTRDSESYGYTF	TGTGCCAGCAGCACCCGGGACAGTGAGTCCTATGGCTACACCTTC
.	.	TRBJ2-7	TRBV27	CASRDTAYEQYF	TGTGCCAGCCGGGACACCGCATACGAGCAGTACTTC
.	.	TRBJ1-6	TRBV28	CASSSQGKSPLHF	TGTGCCAGCAGTTCGCAGGGAAAGTCACCCCTCCACTTT
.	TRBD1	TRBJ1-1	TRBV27	CASSRWADRTNTEAFF	TGTGCCAGCAGCCGATGGGCGGACAGGACGAACACTGAAGCTTTCTTT
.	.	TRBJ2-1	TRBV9	CASSVEGASVPYNEQFF	TGTGCCAGCAGCGTAGAGGGGGCTAGCGTTCCCTACAATGAGCAGTTCTTC
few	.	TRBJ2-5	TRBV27	CASSLGHQETQYF	TGTGCCAGCAGTTTAGGGCACCAAGAGACCCAGTACTTC
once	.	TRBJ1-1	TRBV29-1	CSVESGGNTEAFF	TGCAGCGTTGAGTCTGGCGGGAACACTGAAGCTTTCTTT